This record covers a single T cell receptor (beta chain). Its antigen is currently unknown. The sample comes from a study of cytomegalovirus exposure and HLA in healthy donors. 13 Jbeta primers and 60 Vbeta primers were used for the PCR. Profiled with immunoSEQ multiplex PCR; TCRdb holds only in-frame clones, not every one. The sample includes about 180,000 clones, approximately 70% of them seen just once. Study-level points and caveats: Researchers counted around 150 TCR beta chains as cytomegalovirus-associated. The likely explanation for a cluster of highly shared sequence variants was sequencing artifact.

This CDR3 is built from 14 residues. The germline gives CDR1 ENHRY, CDR2 SYGVKD. V lost 6 bases to trimming and J lost 6 bases; unmatched junction nucleotides: 5. The sample comprised PBMCs. V is TRBV10-3 and J is TRBJ1-6; TRBD1 agrees at 7 bases. The sequence derives from a human donor in good health. In DNA form, the CDR3 reads TGTGCCATCAGCGAAAGGGACAGTAATTCACCCCTCCACTTT. Translated: CAISERDSNSPLHF.